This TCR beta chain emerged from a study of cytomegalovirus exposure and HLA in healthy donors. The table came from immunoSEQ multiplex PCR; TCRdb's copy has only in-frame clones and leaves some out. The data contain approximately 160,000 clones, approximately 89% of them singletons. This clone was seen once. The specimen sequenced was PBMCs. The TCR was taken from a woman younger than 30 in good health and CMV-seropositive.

For the CDR3, the DNA is TGTGCCAGCTCTCCGCAGGCTAATGAAAAACTGTTTTTT. It yields the protein CASSPQANEKLFF. J is TRBJ1-4 and V is TRBV6-5; D ambiguous. Deletions cut 8 bases from V and 3 bases from J, with 10 bases between. This CDR3 is 13 amino acids long. Per germline, CDR1 MNHEY and CDR2 SVGAGI.